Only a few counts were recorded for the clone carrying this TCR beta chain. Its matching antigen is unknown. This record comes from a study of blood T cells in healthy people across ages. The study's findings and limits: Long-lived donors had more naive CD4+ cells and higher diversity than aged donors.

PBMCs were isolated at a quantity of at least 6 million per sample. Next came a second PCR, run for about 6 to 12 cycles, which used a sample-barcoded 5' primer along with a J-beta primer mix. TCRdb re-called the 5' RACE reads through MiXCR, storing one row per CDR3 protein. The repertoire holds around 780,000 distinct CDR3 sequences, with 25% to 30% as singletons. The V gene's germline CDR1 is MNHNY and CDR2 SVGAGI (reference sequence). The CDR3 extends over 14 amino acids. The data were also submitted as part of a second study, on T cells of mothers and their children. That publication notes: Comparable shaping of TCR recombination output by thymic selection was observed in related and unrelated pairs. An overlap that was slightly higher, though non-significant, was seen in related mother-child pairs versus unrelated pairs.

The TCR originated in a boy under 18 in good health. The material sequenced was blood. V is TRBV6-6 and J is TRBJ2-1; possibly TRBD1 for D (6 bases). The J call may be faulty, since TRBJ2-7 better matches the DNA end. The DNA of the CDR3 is TGTGCCAGCAGTTACTTTGCAGGGGAAGACGAGCAGTACTTC. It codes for CASSYFAGEDEQYF.